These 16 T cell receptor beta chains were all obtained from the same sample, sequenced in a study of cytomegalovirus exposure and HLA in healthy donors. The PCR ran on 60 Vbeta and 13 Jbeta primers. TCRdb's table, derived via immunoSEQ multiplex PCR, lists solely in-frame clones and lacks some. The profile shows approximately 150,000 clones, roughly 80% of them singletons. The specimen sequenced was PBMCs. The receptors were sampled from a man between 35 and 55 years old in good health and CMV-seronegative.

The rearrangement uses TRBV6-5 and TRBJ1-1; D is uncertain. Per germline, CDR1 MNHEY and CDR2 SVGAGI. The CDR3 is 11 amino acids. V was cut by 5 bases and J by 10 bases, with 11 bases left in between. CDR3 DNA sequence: TGTGCCAGCAGTGAATCCAGGCGAGCTTTCTTT. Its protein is CASSESRRAFF.

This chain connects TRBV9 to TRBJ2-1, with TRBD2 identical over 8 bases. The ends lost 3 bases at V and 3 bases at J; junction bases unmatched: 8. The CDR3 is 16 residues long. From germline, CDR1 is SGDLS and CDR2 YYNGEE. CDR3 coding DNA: TGTGCCAGCAGCGCGAGGGGGGCGGGGGGCTACAATGAGCAGTTCTTC. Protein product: CASSARGAGGYNEQFF.

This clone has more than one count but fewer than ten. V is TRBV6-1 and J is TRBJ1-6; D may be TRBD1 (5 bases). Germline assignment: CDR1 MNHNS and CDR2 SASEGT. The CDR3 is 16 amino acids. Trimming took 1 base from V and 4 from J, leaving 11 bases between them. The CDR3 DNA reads TGTGCCAGCAGTGAAGGCAGGGTGGCTTATAATTCACCCCTCCACTTT. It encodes CASSEGRVAYNSPLHF.

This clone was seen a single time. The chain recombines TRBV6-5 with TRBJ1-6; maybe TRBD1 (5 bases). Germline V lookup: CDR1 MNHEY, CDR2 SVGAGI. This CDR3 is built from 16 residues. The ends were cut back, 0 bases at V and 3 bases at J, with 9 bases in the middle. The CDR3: CASSYSWTLYNSPLHF. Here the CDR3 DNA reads TGTGCCAGCAGTTACTCCTGGACACTCTATAATTCACCCCTCCACTTT.

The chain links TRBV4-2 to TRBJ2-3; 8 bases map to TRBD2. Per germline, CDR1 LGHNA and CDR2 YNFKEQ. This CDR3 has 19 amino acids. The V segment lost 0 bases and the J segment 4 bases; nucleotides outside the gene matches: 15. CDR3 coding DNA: TGTGCCAGCAGCCAAGATCGAAGTCCGGGGGGGGGCCGTGCAGATACGCAGTATTTT. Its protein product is CASSQDRSPGGGRADTQYF.

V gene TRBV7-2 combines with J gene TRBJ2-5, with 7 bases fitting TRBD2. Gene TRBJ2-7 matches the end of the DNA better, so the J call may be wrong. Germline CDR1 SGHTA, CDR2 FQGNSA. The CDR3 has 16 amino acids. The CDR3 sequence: CASSFPRSGSSYEQYF. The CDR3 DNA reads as TGTGCCAGCAGCTTCCCACGTAGCGGGTCCTCCTACGAGCAGTACTTC.

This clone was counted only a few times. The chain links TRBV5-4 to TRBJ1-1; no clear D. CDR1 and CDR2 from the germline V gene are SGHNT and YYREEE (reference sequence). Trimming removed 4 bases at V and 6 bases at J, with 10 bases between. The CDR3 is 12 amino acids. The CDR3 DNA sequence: TGTGCCAGCAGCCTAGCGGACTCTGAAGCTTTCTTT. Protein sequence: CASSLADSEAFF.

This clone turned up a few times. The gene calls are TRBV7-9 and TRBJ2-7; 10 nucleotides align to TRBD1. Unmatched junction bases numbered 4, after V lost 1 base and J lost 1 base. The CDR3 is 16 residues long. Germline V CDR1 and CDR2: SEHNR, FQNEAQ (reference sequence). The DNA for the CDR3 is TGTGCCAGCAGCTTAGTGCGGACAGGGGGGTCCTACGAGCAGTACTTC. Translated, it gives CASSLVRTGGSYEQYF.

In DNA form, the CDR3 reads TGTGCCAGCAGCGCGGTGGGGGGGGCGGGTGAGCAGTTCTTC. Protein sequence: CASSAVGGAGEQFF. The chain carries TRBV2 and TRBJ2-1, with a weak D call TRBD2 (7 bases). Trimming cost V 6 bases and J 9 bases, with 18 bases left between them. The CDR3 sequence is 14 residues long. From germline, CDR1 is SNHLY and CDR2 FYNNEI.

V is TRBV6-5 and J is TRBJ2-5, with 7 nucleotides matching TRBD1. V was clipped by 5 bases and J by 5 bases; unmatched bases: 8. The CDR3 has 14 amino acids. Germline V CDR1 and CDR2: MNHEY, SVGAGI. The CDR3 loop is CASSHRTGGETQYF. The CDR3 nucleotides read TGTGCCAGCAGTCATCGGACAGGCGGGGAGACCCAGTACTTC.

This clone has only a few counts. DNA of the CDR3: TGTGCCAGCAGCGCCGGGACAGCCCTCTACAATGAGCAGTTCTTC. Encoded protein: CASSAGTALYNEQFF. The V and J genes are TRBV9 and TRBJ2-1, with 7 bases fitting TRBD1. Trimming at V came to 3 bases and at J to 3 bases, leaving 6 bases not matched to a gene. Germline V gene sequence: CDR1 SGDLS, CDR2 YYNGEE. The CDR3 is 15 residues long.

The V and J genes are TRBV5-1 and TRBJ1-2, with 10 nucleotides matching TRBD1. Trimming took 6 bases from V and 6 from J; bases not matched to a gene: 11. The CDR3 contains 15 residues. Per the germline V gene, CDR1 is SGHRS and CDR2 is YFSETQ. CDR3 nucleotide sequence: TGCGCCAGCACCTCCGGGACAGGGGTGTTGGATGGCTACACCTTC. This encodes CASTSGTGVLDGYTF.

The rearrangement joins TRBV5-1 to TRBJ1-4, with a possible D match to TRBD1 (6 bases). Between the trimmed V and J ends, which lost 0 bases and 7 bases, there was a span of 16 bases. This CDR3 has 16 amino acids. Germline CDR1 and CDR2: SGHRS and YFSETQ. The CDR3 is CASSLAPTGMGEKLFF. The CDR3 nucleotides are TGCGCCAGCAGCTTGGCCCCAACAGGGATGGGTGAAAAACTGTTTTTT. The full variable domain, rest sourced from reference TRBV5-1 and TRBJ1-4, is KAGVTQTPRYLIKTRGQQVTLSCSPISGHRSVSWYQQTPGQGLQFLFEYFSETQRNKGNFPGRFSGRQFSNSRSEMNVSTLELGDSALYLCASSLAPTGMGEKLFFGSGTQLSVL.

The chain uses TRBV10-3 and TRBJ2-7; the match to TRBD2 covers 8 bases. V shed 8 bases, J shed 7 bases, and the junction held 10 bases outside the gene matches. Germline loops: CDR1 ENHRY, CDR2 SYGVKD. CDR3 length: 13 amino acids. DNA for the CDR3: TGTGCCATCCGGAGCGGGGGCCTGTCTGAGCAGTACTTC. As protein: CAIRSGGLSEQYF.

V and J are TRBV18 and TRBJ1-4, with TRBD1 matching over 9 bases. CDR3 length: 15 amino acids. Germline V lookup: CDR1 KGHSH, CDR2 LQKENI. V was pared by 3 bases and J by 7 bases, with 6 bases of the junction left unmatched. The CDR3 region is CASSPEQGAGEKLFF. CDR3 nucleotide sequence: TGTGCCAGCTCACCTGAACAGGGGGCCGGTGAAAAACTGTTTTTT.

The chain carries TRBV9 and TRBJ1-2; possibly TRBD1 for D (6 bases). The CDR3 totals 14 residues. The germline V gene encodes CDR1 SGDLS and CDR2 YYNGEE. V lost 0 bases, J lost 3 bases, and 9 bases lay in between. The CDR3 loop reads CASSVVTGDYGYTF. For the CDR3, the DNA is TGTGCCAGCAGCGTAGTGACAGGTGACTATGGCTACACCTTC. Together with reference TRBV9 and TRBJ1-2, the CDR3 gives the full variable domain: DSGVTQTPKHLITATGQRVTLRCSPRSGDLSVYWYQQSLDQGLQFLIQYYNGEERAKGNILERFSAQQFPDLHSELNLSSLELGDSALYFCASSVVTGDYGYTFGSGTRLTVV.